This TCR beta chain came from a study of blood T cell repertoires in COVID-19. Study context: Acute-phase and convalescent COVID-19 samples originated in the United States, Italy and Spain.

CDR1 and CDR2 (germline): MDHEN, SYDVKM. Unmatched junction bases numbered 2, after V lost 4 bases and J lost 1 base. The CDR3 runs to 15 residues. Source study methods: Amplification of reference gene primers was used by the study to estimate nucleated cell counts. Sequenced by immunoSEQ multiplex PCR; TCRdb stores in-frame clones only, minus some. V and J calls and clone size come straight from that table; D and trimming were deduced from the DNA. The table records about 180,000 clones, about 91% of them present only once. The sequencing sample was made of peripheral blood. The rearrangement uses TRBV28 and TRBJ2-5; 11 nucleotides line up with TRBD2. The origin of this receptor is a woman aged 25 to 39 with acute or convalescent COVID-19. This CDR3 is CASSSLAGGQETQYF. In DNA form, the CDR3 reads TGTGCCAGCAGTTCGCTAGCGGGAGGCCAAGAGACCCAGTACTTC.